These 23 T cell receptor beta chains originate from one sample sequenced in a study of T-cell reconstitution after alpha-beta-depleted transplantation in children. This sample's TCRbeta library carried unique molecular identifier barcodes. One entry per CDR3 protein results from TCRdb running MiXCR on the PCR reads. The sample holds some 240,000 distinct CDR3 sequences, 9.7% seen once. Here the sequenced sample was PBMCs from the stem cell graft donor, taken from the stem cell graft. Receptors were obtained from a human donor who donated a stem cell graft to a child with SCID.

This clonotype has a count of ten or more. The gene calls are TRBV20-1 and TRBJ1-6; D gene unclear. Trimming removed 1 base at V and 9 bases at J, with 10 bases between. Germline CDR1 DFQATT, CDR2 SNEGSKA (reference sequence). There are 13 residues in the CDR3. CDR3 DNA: TGCAGTGCTAGAGCAGGAGGAGGTTCACCCCTCCACTTT. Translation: CSARAGGGSPLHF.

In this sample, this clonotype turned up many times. The CDR3 bases are TGTGCCAGCAGCTTGACAGGGGACTTCTACGAGCAGTACTTC. The encoded protein is CASSLTGDFYEQYF. V gene TRBV5-6 combines with J gene TRBJ2-7, with D perhaps TRBD1 (7 bases). Trimming removed 1 base from V and 3 bases from J, with 11 bases in between. Per the germline V gene, CDR1 is SGHDT and CDR2 is YYEEEE. CDR3 size: 14 residues.

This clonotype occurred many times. The CDR3 DNA sequence: TGTGCCAGCAGCGGAGGTGCTGAGCAGTTCTTC. As protein: CASSGGAEQFF. The rearrangement links TRBV7-9 to TRBJ2-1, with a possible D match to TRBD2 (5 bases). V gave up 5 bases and J gave up 9 bases, with 8 bases separating them. CDR1 is SEHNR and CDR2 is FQNEAQ in the germline V gene (reference sequence). The CDR3 spans 11 residues.

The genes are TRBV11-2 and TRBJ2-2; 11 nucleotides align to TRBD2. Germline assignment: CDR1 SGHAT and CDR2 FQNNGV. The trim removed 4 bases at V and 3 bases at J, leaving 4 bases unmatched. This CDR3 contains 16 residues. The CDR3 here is CASSYTSGGYTGELFF. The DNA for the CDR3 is TGTGCCAGCAGCTATACTAGCGGGGGTTACACCGGGGAGCTGTTTTTT.

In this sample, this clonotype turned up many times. The CDR3 region is CASSHGQGSSEAFF. The CDR3 nucleotides read TGTGCCAGCAGCCACGGACAGGGTTCATCTGAAGCTTTCTTT. This chain connects TRBV7-9 to TRBJ1-1, with 8 bases matching TRBD1. The junction had 8 bases not matched to a gene; V was cut back by 5 bases and J by 6 bases. This CDR3 is built from 14 residues. Germline loops: CDR1 SEHNR, CDR2 FQNEAQ (reference sequence).

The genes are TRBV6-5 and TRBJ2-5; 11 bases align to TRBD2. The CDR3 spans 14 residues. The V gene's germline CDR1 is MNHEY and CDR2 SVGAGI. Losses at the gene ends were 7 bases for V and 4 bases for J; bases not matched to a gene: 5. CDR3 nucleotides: TGTGCCAGCATTATAGCGGGGGGGCTAGAGACCCAGTACTTC. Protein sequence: CASIIAGGLETQYF.

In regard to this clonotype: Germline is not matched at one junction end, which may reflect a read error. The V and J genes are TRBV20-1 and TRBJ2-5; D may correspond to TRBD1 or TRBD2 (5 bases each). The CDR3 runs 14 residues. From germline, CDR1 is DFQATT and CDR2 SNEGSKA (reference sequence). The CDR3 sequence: CSTRGETALETQYF. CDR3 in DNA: TGCAGTACTAGAGGCGAGACAGCCTTAGAGACCCAGTACTTC.

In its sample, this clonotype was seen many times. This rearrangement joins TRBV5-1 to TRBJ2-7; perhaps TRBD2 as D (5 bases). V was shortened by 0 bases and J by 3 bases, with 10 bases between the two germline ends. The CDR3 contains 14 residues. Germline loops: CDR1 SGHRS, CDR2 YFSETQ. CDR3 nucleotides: TGCGCCAGCAGCTTGGAGGTAGCGAGCTACGAGCAGTACTTC. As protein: CASSLEVASYEQYF.

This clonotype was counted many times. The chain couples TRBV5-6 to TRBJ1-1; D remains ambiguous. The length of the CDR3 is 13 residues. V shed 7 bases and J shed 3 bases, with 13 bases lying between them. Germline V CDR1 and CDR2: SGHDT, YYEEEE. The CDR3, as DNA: TGTGCCAGCGGTGACCTGGGGTACACTGAAGCTTTCTTT. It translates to CASGDLGYTEAFF. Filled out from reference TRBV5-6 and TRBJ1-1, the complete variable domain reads DAGVTQSPTHLIKTRGQQVTLRCSPKSGHDTVSWYQQALGQGPQFIFQYYEEEERQRGNFPDRFSGHQFPNYSSELNVNALLLGDSALYLCASGDLGYTEAFFGQGTRLTVV.

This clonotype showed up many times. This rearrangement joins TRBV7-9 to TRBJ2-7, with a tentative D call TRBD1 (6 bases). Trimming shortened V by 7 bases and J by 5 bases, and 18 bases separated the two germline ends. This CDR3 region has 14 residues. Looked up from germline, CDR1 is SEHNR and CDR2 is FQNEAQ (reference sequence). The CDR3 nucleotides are TGTGCCAGCACCCCTTGGCAGGGGTACGACGAGCAGTACTTC. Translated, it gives CASTPWQGYDEQYF.

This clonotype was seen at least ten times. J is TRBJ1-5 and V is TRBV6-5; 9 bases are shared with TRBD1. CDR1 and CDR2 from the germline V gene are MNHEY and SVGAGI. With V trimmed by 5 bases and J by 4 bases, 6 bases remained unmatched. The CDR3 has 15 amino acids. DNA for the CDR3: TGTGCCAGCAGTAACACCGGGACAGGGAATCAGCCCCAGCATTTT. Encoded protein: CASSNTGTGNQPQHF.

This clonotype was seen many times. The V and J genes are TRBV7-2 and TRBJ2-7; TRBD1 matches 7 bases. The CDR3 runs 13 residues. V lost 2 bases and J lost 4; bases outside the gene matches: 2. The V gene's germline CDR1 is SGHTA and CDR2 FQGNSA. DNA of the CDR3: TGTGCCAGCAGCTTACGGGACAGATACGAGCAGTACTTC. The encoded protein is CASSLRDRYEQYF.

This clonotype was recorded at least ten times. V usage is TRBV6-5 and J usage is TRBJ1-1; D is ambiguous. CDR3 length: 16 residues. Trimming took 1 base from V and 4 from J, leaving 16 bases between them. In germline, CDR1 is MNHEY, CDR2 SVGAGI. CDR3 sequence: CASSYYRLEVITEAFF. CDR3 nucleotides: TGTGCCAGCAGTTACTACAGACTGGAGGTTATCACTGAAGCTTTCTTT.

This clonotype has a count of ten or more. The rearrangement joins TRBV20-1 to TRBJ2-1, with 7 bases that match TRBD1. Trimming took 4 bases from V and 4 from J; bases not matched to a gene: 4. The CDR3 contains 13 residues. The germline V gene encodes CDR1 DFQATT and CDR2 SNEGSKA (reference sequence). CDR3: CSATRDRYNEQFF. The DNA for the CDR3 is TGCAGTGCTACCCGGGACAGATACAATGAGCAGTTCTTC.

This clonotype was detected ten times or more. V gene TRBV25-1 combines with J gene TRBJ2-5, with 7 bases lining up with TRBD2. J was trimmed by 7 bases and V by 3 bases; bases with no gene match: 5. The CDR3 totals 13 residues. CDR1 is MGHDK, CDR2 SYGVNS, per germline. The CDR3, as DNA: TGTGCCAGCAGTGACAGCTCGGGGGGGACCCAGTACTTC. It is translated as CASSDSSGGTQYF.

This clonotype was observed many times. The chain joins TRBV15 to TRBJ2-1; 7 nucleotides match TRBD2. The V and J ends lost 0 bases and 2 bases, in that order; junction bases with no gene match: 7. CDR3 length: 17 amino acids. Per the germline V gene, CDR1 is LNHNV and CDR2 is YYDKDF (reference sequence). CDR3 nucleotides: TGTGCCACCAGCAGAGATCCCAGCGGGGCGACCTACAATGAGCAGTTCTTC. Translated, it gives CATSRDPSGATYNEQFF.

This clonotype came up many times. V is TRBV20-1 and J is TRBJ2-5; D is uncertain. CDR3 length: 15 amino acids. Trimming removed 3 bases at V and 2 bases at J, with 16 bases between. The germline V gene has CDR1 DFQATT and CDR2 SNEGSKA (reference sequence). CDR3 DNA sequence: TGCAGTGCTAGGGGCCCATCCCGGAAGCAAGAGACCCAGTACTTC. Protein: CSARGPSRKQETQYF.

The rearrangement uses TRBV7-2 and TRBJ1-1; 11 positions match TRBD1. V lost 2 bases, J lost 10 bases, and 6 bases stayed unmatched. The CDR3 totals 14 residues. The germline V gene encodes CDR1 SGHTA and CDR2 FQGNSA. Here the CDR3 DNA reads TGTGCCAGCAGCTTATGGACAGGGGGCCCTGGAGCTTTCTTT. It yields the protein CASSLWTGGPGAFF.

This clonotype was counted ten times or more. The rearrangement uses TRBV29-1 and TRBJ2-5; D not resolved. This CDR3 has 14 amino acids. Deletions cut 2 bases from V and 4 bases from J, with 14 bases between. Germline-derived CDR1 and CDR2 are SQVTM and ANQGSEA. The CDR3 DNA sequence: TGCAGCGTTGAATCATGGGAAGTGGGAGAGACCCAGTACTTC. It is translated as CSVESWEVGETQYF.

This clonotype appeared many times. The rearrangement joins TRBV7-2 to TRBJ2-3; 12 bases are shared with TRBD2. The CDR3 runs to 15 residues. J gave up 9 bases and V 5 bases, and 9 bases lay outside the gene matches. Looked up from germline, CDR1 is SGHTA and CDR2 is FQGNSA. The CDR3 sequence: CASSPRTSGVTTQYF. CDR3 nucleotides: TGTGCCAGCAGCCCCCGGACTAGCGGGGTCACGACGCAGTATTTT.

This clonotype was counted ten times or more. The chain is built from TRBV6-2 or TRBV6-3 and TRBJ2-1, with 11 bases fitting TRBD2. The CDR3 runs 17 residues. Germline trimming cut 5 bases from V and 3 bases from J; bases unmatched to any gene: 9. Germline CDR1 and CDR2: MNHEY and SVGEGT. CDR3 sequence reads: CASSRSGLAGDYNEQFF. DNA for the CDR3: TGTGCCAGCAGTCGCTCCGGACTAGCGGGTGACTACAATGAGCAGTTCTTC.

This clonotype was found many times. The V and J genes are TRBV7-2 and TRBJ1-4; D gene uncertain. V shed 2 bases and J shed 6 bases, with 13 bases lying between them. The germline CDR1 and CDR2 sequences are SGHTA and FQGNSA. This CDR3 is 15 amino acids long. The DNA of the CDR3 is TGTGCCAGCAGCTTAAACCCCCTGTCGGATGAAAAACTGTTTTTT. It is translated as CASSLNPLSDEKLFF.

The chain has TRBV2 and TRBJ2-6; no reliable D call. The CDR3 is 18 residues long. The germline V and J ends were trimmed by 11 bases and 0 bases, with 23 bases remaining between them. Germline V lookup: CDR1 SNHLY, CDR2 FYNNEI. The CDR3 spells CACCLGWVSFSGANVLTF. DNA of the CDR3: TGTGCCTGCTGTTTAGGATGGGTATCCTTCTCTGGGGCCAACGTCCTGACTTTC.